This T cell receptor beta chain appears in the sequencing data of a study of patients and donors after allogeneic stem cell transplantation. TCRdb re-called the RT-PCR reads with MiXCR, one entry per CDR3 protein. The sample shows 25,000 to 35,000 distinct CDR3 sequences, approximately 6.3% of them seen only once. The table lists this clonotype with many counts. The clonotype originates from a human donor who was either an allogeneic HSCT recipient or a stem cell or donor lymphocyte infusion donor (not recorded which). It is not recorded whose cells these are; they may come from a transplant donor. Specimen: blood, either unsorted or a sorted T cell fraction (not recorded which).

CDR3 protein: CASSLVWGYEQYF. For the CDR3, the DNA is TGTGCCAGCAGTTTAGTTTGGGGCTACGAGCAGTACTTC. V usage is TRBV27 and J usage is TRBJ2-7; D remains unclear. CDR3 length: 13 amino acids. V gave up 2 bases and J gave up 3 bases, with 8 bases separating them. Germline CDR1 MNHEY, CDR2 SMNVEV (reference sequence).